This is a list of T cell receptor beta chains from one sample in a study of human T cells and chemical hapten exposure. TCRdb reprocessed the RACE reads with MiXCR, giving one entry per CDR3 protein. Of about 70,000 distinct CDR3 sequences in the sample, approximately 11% are singletons; the top ten hold approximately 5.5%. The source was whole blood, collected in connection with sensitization to the hapten diphenylcyclopropenone (DPC). Every receptor here comes from a woman aged 50 to 60 with alopecia areata. Some clones in this sample may be carry-over from other donors' samples. The CDR3 runs from the conserved cysteine through the conserved F or W. Each record gives: D gene, clone size, J gene, V gene, CDR3 DNA, CDR3 protein. A D gene is named only where the DNA matches it firmly. The size entry is marked missing in some rows and otherwise reads once, few, many or a size class.

d_call: -; clone_size: -; j_call: TRBJ2-7; v_call: TRBV5-1; cdr3_nt: TGCGCCAGCAGCTTTTATAGGACATCAAGCTCCTACGAGCAGTACTTC; cdr3_aa: CASSFYRTSSSYEQYF
d_call: TRBD1; clone_size: many; j_call: TRBJ2-3; v_call: TRBV9; cdr3_nt: TGTGCCAGCACCTTGGACAGGGCCCCAGATACGCAGTATTTT; cdr3_aa: CASTLDRAPDTQYF
d_call: -; clone_size: few; j_call: TRBJ1-1; v_call: TRBV6-4; cdr3_nt: TGTGCCAGCAAACAAACAACGAACACTGAAGCTTTCTTT; cdr3_aa: CASKQTTNTEAFF
d_call: -; clone_size: -; j_call: TRBJ1-1; v_call: TRBV7-3; cdr3_nt: TGTGCCAGCAGCTTAACGAGCACCGCGAACACTGAAGCTTTCTTT; cdr3_aa: CASSLTSTANTEAFF
d_call: TRBD2; clone_size: few; j_call: TRBJ2-1; v_call: TRBV4-2; cdr3_nt: TGTGCCAGCAGCCTAGGACTAGCGGGGGGGCCGGGGATTGAGCAGTTCTTC; cdr3_aa: CASSLGLAGGPGIEQFF
d_call: -; clone_size: few; j_call: TRBJ2-2; v_call: TRBV4-1; cdr3_nt: TGCGCCAGCAGCCAAGCCACCCCGGTAACGGGGGAGCTGTTTTTT; cdr3_aa: CASSQATPVTGELFF
d_call: TRBD2; clone_size: many; j_call: TRBJ2-7; v_call: TRBV27; cdr3_nt: TGTGCCAGCAGTACGACTAGCGGGGTCTCCTACGAGCAGTACTTC; cdr3_aa: CASSTTSGVSYEQYF
d_call: -; clone_size: many; j_call: TRBJ2-5; v_call: TRBV7-2; cdr3_nt: TGTGCCAGCAGCCCCCGACAGGCCCAGGGTTCTGCCCAGTACTTC; cdr3_aa: CASSPRQAQGSAQYF
d_call: -; clone_size: many; j_call: TRBJ1-5; v_call: TRBV5-8; cdr3_nt: TGTGCCAGCAGCTTGTGGATGGACAATCAGCCCCAGCATTTT; cdr3_aa: CASSLWMDNQPQHF
d_call: TRBD2; clone_size: many; j_call: TRBJ2-3; v_call: TRBV20-1; cdr3_nt: TGCAGTGCTAGGTCAGCGGGGGGTCACACAGATACGCAGTATTTT; cdr3_aa: CSARSAGGHTDTQYF
d_call: -; clone_size: -; j_call: TRBJ2-4; v_call: TRBV28; cdr3_nt: TGTGCCAGCACAATTCCCGGGACCTCAAACATTCAGTACTTC; cdr3_aa: CASTIPGTSNIQYF